This paragraph covers one T cell receptor (beta chain) sequence. The antigen this receptor binds is unknown. One end of the junction varies from germline; a read error may be responsible. The library was produced with the immunoSEQ multiplex PCR assay. A mixture of 60 forward primers for TCR Vbeta segments and 13 reverse primers for TCR Jbeta segments was used in the multiplex PCR. The CDR3 region of rearranged TCR beta genes was amplified from genomic DNA with a multiplex PCR assay. The amplified TCR beta libraries were sequenced on the Illumina HiSeq System as 87-base-pair reads. On the authors' methods: A later analysis counted about 80 million unique TCR beta chains across the 650 to 700 repertoires, and some 11 million of these chains were shared by at least two donors. Raw reads were error-corrected and collapsed into unique sequences by a nearest-neighbor algorithm in which closely related sequences were merged to remove PCR and sequencing errors. V, D and J gene segments were assigned by aligning CDR3 sequences to IMGT reference sequences. For a sequence to be retained, a match of at least six nucleotides was required to both a V gene segment and a J gene segment. Rearrangements were called productive when the CDR3 lacked stop codons and stayed in frame with V and J; all others were non-productive. CDR3 was defined by IMGT convention, running from the second conserved V-encoded cysteine to the conserved J-encoded phenylalanine. The earlier analysis of approximately 500 of the donors excluded sequences that lacked an unambiguous match to a single V gene segment. In an earlier analysis of some 590 of the donors, a V segment was called functional when productive rearrangements were above 56.7%, and segregating when the standard deviation between donors exceeded 5%. To diagnose cytomegalovirus status from the catalog of TCR beta chain sequences, a statistical classification framework was built. In a later analysis, V and J genes were assigned by comparing TCR nucleotide sequences against IMGT/GENE-DB human TR gene sequences. A later analysis assigned CDR3 sequences and most-parsimonious VDJ recombination scenarios with the TCRdist pipeline. In a later analysis, every TCR beta chain was defined by the combination of its CDR3 amino acid sequence and its V-gene family, and reads without a unique V-gene family were dropped. A later analysis removed 500 to 650 highly shared, low-generation-probability nucleotide sequences to deal with suspected cross-contamination and a sequencing artifact. In a later analysis, a clonal expansion index for each public chain was calculated from normalized within-repertoire ranks of inferred template counts. In a later analysis, generation probabilities were computed using a VDJ recombination model fitted to out-of-frame rearrangements, and the results were checked against IGoR. A later analysis scored TCR-TCR, TCR-HLA and TCR-CMV co-occurrence with hypergeometric tests, applying a repertoire-size bias correction to TCR pairs. A later analysis estimated false discovery rates by permuting HLA or CMV assignments 20 times. A later analysis grouped co-occurring TCRs with DBSCAN, adding TCRdist sequence similarity when clustering within HLA-allele-positive subsets. Repertoires with fewer than 30,000 or more than 120,000 public chains were left out of co-occurrence clustering, as were five repertoires with anomalous nucleotide sharing. TCRdb took over this immuneACCESS table, retaining in-frame rearrangements with V and J assigned. Such tables are incomplete; in checked studies, under half of the missing clones stem from an unresolved V gene, and the remainder is unexplained. V and J calls and clone size are copied from that table; D and trimming were computed from the DNA. The sample has 130,000 to 150,000 clones on record, roughly 80% of them singletons. 4.5% to 6% of the sample comes from the top ten.

The cohort was made up of approximately 670 healthy bone marrow donors. Cohort members were all nominally healthy when sampled, although unrecorded immune exposures were likely present. The donor tested CMV seronegative and was one of the 352 seronegative cohort members. A peripheral blood sample was provided by each donor, and peripheral blood mononuclear cells were used for TCR beta sequencing. Genomic DNA extraction from the blood cell samples was performed with the Qiagen DNeasy Blood Extraction Kit. CDR1 and CDR2 (SNHLY, FYNNEI) derive from the germline V gene. There are 17 amino acids in the CDR3, from cysteine to phenylalanine inclusive. Only CDR3 DNA is held: 51 bases, read in frame from base 1. These data are taken from a study of cytomegalovirus exposure and HLA in healthy donors listed by TCRdb under 2017. About the study as a whole: An earlier analysis of approximately 550 of the donors reported 250 to 300 Gb of sequence data and some 120 million unique TCR beta sequences from around 200 million T cells. All discovery cohort repertoires had been generated on a single sequencing platform. The later analysis used no new phenotypic data to find candidate immune exposures, relying instead on TCR beta sequences and their occurrence across donors. Because of strong linkage in the cohort, roughly five DR-DQ haplotypes were treated as single units for association and clustering. The aim of the study was to test whether cataloging public T cell receptors could identify signatures of past pathogen exposure. Genome-wide SNP genotypes for about three fifths of the roughly 670 donors were used in a later genetic analysis, which treated that subset as a discovery cohort. An earlier analysis of approximately 630 of the donors applied high-throughput TCR beta sequencing to assess whether each TCR beta V gene segment acted as functional or pseudogenic. Using immunosequencing, the study profiled T cell repertoires from fewer than 700 subjects and related those repertoires to cytomegalovirus serostatus. The study combined high-throughput TCR immunosequencing, statistical association of individual TCRs with disease status, and machine learning to predict cytomegalovirus infection status. Of the roughly 400 genotyped donors, about 84% fell in the genetic ancestry cluster associated with self-reported Caucasian donors. An early release that covered some 640 HLA-typed donors contained about 300 gigabases of sequencing data and about 84 million unique TCR sequences. On average, roughly 250,000 unique TCR beta nucleotide sequences were sequenced per donor among a few hundred genotyped donors of the cohort, with roughly 18% of those sequences being non-productive. In a later analysis, previously published TCR beta repertoires from some 640 donors were re-analyzed and high-resolution HLA genotyping was added so that TCR occurrence patterns could be studied. The number of donors typed differed by locus, with roughly 620-630 for A, B, C, DRB1 and DQB1, around 520 for DQA1, over 600 for DPA1, and about 450 for DPB1. A separate validation cohort of over a hundred different subjects was used in addition to the roughly 620-subject first cohort. Class I and class II HLA loci were covered by the typing at four-digit resolution. Alongside the repertoire data, information on donor age, sex, ethnicity and CMV serostatus was compiled.

The paper's findings and limits, for the study overall: The 87-base-pair reads could not distinguish some IMGT-functional V segments, including TRBV6-2 and TRBV6-3, so those segments were excluded. Roughly uniform sequencing depth across donors was assumed in presence/absence analyses, although this assumption may not hold. When HLA alleles, especially DR and DQ, strongly co-occurred, TCR associations were difficult to assign to individual alleles. Most TCR sequences were seen in very few donors, while some public TCRs were found in many individuals. Linkage disequilibrium might explain the correlated functional status among segregating V segments, but an unknown experimental factor could not be ruled out. This cohort had only TCR beta chains sequenced, and the lack of alpha or paired-chain data limited which features could be detected. Cytomegalovirus status was reported to be diagnosed by the classifier with high specificity and sensitivity in both the original and validation cohorts. A later genetic analysis associated a missense DCLRE1C variant with V-gene and J-gene trimming of TCR beta chains, and an independent cohort replicated the association. Over 15 rarely observed V segments, including chromosome 9 orphons, were excluded from the earlier analysis of some 590 of the donors because counts were too low. For the cohort, immune exposure information was limited to CMV serostatus. Compared with equally common non-associated chains, HLA-associated TCR beta chains in a later analysis were more clonally expanded and had lower generation probabilities. A later analysis found that TCR association rates varied across HLA loci, with DRB1 alleles showing the most associated TCRs and HLA-C alleles the fewest. In a later analysis, several top co-occurrence clusters were reported to appear linked to parvovirus B19, influenza, CMV and Epstein-Barr virus. In vitro tests confirmed that a few of the cytomegalovirus-associated TCR beta chains recognize cytomegalovirus antigens. Because some donors lacked HLA typing at each locus, the association tests relied only on the typed subset. A total of about 150 TCR beta chains were listed by the study as associated with cytomegalovirus. In a later genetic analysis, fewer N-insertions in productive TCRs were reported among donors in an Asian-associated ancestry cluster than the roughly 640-donor mean. In an earlier analysis of 450 to 750 of the donors, most TCR beta V segments appeared in productive rearrangements about 87% or about 30% of the time, broadly matching IMGT annotations. A further reported finding was that TCR beta sequences accurately predicted the HLA-A and HLA-B alleles for most subjects in the first cohort. According to the authors, the approach could potentially be generalized to other disease states and immunological phenotypes. Most CMV-associated TCR beta chains appeared to be HLA-restricted in a later analysis, and the HLA associations seemed to be driven largely by CMV exposure. A later analysis associated 16,951 TCR beta sequences with specific HLA alleles at a false discovery rate of 0.05. The sequencing pipeline was judged likely to have produced a cluster of highly shared sequence variants as a technical artifact.

The V gene is TRBV2 and the J gene is TRBJ2-5, with no reliable assignment of the D segment. Material for sequencing was PBMCs. This clonotype was obtained from a woman aged 50 to 60 in good health and CMV-seronegative. The CDR3 reads CASSEFPSAPAKEAQYF. The DNA is TGTGCCAGCAGTGAATTCCCCTCCGCTCCCGCTAAAGAGGCCCAGTACTTC. Here the CDR3 is joined to the reference TRBV2 and TRBJ2-5 genes, and the full variable domain is: EPEVTQTPSHQVTQMGQEVILRCVPISNHLYFYWYRQILGQKVEFLVSFYNNEISEKSEIFDDQFSVERPDGSNFTLKIRSTKLEDSAMYFCASSEFPSAPAKEAQYFGPGTRLLVL.